One sample yielded the 4 T cell receptor beta chains listed below, sequenced in a study of blood T cell repertoires in COVID-19. Produced via immunoSEQ multiplex PCR; TCRdb's table is partial and in-frame only. Of about 55,000 clones listed, roughly 90% were seen once; the top ten hold about an eighth. The sequencing input was peripheral blood. These receptors were obtained from a human donor with active COVID-19. The donor label of this sample is uncertain.

The gene calls are TRBV19 and TRBJ2-1, with 10 bases identical to TRBD2. The junction had 3 bases not matched to a gene; V was cut back by 8 bases and J by 2 bases. The CDR3 is 14 amino acids. Germline assignment: CDR1 LNHDA and CDR2 SQIVND (reference sequence). The DNA for the CDR3 is TGTGCCAGTGGACTAGCGGAGGCCTACAATGAGCAGTTCTTC. Protein: CASGLAEAYNEQFF.

The chain links TRBV11-2 to TRBJ1-2; 7 nucleotides align to TRBD1. Trimming at V came to 4 bases and at J to 4 bases, leaving 9 bases not matched to a gene. The CDR3 totals 15 residues. CDR1 is SGHAT, CDR2 FQNNGV, per germline. CDR3 DNA sequence: TGTGCCAGCAGCTCAATTCAGGGACAGCTCTATGGCTACACCTTC. It specifies CASSSIQGQLYGYTF.

This chain uses TRBV11-3 with TRBJ2-1, with D maybe TRBD1 (6 bases). Germline CDR1 reads SGHNT; CDR2 reads YENEEA. Trimming stripped 5 bases from V and 5 bases from J, with 10 bases between. The CDR3 spans 13 residues. The CDR3 nucleotides are TGTGCCAGCAGCAGGGGGACCAACAATGAGCAGTTCTTC. Its protein is CASSRGTNNEQFF.

V usage is TRBV5-4 and J usage is TRBJ1-1; 9 nucleotides match TRBD1. The CDR3 runs to 13 residues. The junction had 4 bases not matched to a gene; V was cut back by 3 bases and J by 7 bases. Germline CDR1 SGHNT, CDR2 YYREEE (reference sequence). The CDR3 spells CASSSGQGSEAFF. The CDR3 DNA sequence: TGTGCCAGCAGCTCCGGACAGGGGAGTGAAGCTTTCTTT.